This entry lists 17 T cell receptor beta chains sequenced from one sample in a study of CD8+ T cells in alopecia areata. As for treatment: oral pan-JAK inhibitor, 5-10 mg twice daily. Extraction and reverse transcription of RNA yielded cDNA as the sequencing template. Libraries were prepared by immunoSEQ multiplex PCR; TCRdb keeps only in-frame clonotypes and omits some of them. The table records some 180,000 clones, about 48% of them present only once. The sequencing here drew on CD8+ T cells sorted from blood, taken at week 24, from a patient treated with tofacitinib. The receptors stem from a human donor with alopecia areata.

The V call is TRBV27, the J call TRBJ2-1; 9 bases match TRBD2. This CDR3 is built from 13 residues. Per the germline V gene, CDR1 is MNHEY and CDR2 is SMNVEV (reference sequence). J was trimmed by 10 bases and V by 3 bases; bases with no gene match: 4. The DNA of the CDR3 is TGTGCCAGCAGTTTCGGCCTAGCGGGGGAGCAGTTCTTC. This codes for CASSFGLAGEQFF.

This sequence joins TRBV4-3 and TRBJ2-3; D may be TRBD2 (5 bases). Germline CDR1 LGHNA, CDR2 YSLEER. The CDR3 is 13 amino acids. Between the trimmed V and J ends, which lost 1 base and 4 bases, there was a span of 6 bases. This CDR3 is CASSQVRADTQYF. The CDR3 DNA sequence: TGCGCCAGCAGCCAAGTGCGGGCAGATACGCAGTATTTT.

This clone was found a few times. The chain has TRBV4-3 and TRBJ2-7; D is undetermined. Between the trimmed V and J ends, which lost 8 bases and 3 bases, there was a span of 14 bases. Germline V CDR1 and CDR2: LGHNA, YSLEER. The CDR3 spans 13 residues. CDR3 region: CASSSGPNYEQYF. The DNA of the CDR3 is TGCGCCAGCTCCTCAGGACCAAACTACGAGCAGTACTTC.

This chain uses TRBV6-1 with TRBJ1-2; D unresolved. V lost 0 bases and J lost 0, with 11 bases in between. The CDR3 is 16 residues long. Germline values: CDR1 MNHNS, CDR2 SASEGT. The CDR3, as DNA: TGTGCCAGCAGTGAAGCTGATTCAGACGCTAACTATGGCTACACCTTC. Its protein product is CASSEADSDANYGYTF.

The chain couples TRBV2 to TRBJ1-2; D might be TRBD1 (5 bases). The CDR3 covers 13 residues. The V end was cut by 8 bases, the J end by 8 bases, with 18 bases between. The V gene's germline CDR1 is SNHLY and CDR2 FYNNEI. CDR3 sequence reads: CASLDLSPGGYTF. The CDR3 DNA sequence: TGTGCCAGCTTGGACCTTTCCCCAGGGGGCTACACCTTC.

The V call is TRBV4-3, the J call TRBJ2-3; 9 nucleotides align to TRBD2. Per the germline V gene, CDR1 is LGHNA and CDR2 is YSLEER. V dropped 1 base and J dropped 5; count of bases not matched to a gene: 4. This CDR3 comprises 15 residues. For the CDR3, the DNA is TGCGCCAGCAGCCAAGTAGCGGGGGCCGAAGATACGCAGTATTTT. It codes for CASSQVAGAEDTQYF.

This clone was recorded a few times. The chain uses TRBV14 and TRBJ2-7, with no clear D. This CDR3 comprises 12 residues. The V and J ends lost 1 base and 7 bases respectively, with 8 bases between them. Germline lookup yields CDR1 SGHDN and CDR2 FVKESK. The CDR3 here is CASSQAALEQYF. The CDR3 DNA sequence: TGTGCCAGCAGCCAAGCAGCTTTGGAGCAGTACTTC.

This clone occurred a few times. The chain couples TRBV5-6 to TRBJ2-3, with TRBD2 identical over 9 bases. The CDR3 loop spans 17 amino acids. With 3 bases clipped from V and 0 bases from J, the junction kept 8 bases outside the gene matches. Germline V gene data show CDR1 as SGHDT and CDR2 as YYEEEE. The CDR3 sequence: CASSSSGGLPSTDTQYF. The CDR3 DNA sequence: TGTGCCAGCAGCTCCAGCGGGGGGCTACCTAGCACAGATACGCAGTATTTT.

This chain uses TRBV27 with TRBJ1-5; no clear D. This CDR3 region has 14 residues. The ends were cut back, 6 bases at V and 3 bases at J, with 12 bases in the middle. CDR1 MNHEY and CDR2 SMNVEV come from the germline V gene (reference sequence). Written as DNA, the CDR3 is TGTGCCAGCAGCTTCATAGGAGCCAATCAGCCCCAGCATTTT. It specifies CASSFIGANQPQHF.

The CDR3 reads CASRVGGQGAATQYF. The DNA for the CDR3 is TGTGCCAGCAGGGTGGGAGGACAGGGAGCTGCGACCCAGTACTTC. V gene TRBV28 combines with J gene TRBJ2-5; 8 bases map to TRBD1. The trim removed 6 bases at V and 7 bases at J, leaving 13 bases unmatched. Germline lookup yields CDR1 MDHEN and CDR2 SYDVKM. CDR3 length: 15 amino acids.

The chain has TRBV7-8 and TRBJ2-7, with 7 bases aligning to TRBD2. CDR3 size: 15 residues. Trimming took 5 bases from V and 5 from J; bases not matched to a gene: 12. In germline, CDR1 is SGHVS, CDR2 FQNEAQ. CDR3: CASSLGARGGDEQYF. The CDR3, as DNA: TGTGCCAGCAGCCTAGGGGCCCGCGGGGGAGACGAGCAGTACTTC. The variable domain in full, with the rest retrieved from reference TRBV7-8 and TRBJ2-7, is GAGVSQSPRYKVAKRGQDVALRCDPISGHVSLFWYQQALGQGPEFLTYFQNEAQLDKSGLPSDRFFAERPEGSVSTLKIQRTQQEDSAVYLCASSLGARGGDEQYFGPGTRLTVT.

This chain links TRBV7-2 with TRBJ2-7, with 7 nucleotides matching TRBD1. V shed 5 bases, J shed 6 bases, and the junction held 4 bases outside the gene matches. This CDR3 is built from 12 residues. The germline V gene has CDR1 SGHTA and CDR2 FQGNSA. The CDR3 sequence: CASSEQGPEQYF. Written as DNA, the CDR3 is TGTGCCAGCAGCGAACAGGGGCCCGAGCAGTACTTC.

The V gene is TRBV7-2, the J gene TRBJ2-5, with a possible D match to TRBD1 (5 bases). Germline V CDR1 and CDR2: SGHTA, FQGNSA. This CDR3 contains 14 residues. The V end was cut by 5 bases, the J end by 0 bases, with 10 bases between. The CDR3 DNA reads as TGTGCCAGCAGCATTAACAGGAACCAAGAGACCCAGTACTTC. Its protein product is CASSINRNQETQYF.

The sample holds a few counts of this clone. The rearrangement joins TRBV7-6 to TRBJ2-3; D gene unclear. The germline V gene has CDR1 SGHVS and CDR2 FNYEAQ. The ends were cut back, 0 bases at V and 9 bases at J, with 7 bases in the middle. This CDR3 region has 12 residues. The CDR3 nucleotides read TGTGCCAGCAGCTTAGCGCTGGGAACGCAGTATTTT. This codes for CASSLALGTQYF.

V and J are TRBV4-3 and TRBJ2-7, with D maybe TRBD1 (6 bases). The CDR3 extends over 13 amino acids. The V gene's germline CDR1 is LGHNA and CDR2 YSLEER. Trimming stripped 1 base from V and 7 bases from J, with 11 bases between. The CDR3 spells CASSQVQGREQYF. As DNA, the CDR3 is TGCGCCAGCAGCCAAGTGCAGGGGAGAGAGCAGTACTTC.

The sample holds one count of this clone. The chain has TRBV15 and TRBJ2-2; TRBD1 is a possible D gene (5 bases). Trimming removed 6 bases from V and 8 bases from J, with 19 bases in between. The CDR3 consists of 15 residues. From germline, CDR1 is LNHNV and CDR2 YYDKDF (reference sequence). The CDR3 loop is CATRSQGRVKGELFF. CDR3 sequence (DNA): TGTGCCACCAGGTCGCAGGGCCGCGTGAAGGGGGAGCTGTTTTTT.

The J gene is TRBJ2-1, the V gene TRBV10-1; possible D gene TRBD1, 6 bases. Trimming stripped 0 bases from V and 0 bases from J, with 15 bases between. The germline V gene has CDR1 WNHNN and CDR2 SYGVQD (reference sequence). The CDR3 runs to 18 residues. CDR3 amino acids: CASSESLGQSSSYNEQFF. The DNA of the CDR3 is TGCGCCAGCAGTGAGTCCCTAGGACAGTCGAGCTCCTACAATGAGCAGTTCTTC.